The rows below give T cell receptor beta chains drawn from one sample of a study of blood T cell repertoires in COVID-19. Assay: immunoSEQ multiplex PCR; the TCRdb copy retains only in-frame clones and omits some. Of 100,000 to 150,000 clones detected, about four fifths appear once; the ten largest clones hold under 1.5%. Sequencing was done on a sample of peripheral blood. These receptors were taken from a man aged 55 to 69 with acute or convalescent COVID-19. Each CDR3 is given with its conserved first and last residue. The D gene is left open where the match is weak. Expanded clones get a size class; other rows say once, few or many, or leave the size out.

D: .
J: TRBJ2-2
V: TRBV2
size: .
DNA: TGTGCCAGCCTGGGGGCGGGCACCGGGGAGCTGTTTTTT
CDR3: CASLGAGTGELFF

D: .
J: TRBJ2-1
V: TRBV29-1
size: .
DNA: TGCAGCGTGGCGGGACAGTCCTACAATGAGCAGTTCTTC
CDR3: CSVAGQSYNEQFF

D: TRBD2
J: TRBJ2-7
V: TRBV10-3
size: .
DNA: TGTGCCATCAGTGAGCTAGCGGGAGATGAGCAGTACTTC
CDR3: CAISELAGDEQYF

D: TRBD2
J: TRBJ2-2
V: TRBV7-6
size: .
DNA: TGTGCCAGCAGCTTGGGTAGCGGGAGGTCGAACACCGGGGAGCTGTTTTTT
CDR3: CASSLGSGRSNTGELFF

D: .
J: TRBJ2-7
V: TRBV10-3
size: .
DNA: TGTGCCATCAGTGTCCCCAGCGAGCCCTACGAGCAGTACTTC
CDR3: CAISVPSEPYEQYF

D: .
J: TRBJ1-6
V: TRBV10-3
size: once
DNA: TGTGCCATCAGTGGGTTTGGCCGATCGGGGATCTTGTCACCCCTCCACTTT
CDR3: CAISGFGRSGILSPLHF

D: .
J: TRBJ1-2
V: TRBV7-8
size: .
DNA: TGTGCCAGCACCCCGGGGAATGGCTACACCTTC
CDR3: CASTPGNGYTF

D: TRBD2
J: TRBJ2-1
V: TRBV19
size: .
DNA: TGTGCCAGTCTTAAACTAGCGGGGGGGAGGGATGAGCAGTTCTTC
CDR3: CASLKLAGGRDEQFF

D: .
J: TRBJ1-1
V: TRBV5-1
size: .
DNA: TGCGCCAGCAGCTTGGGCAAGTCGGTGAACACTGAAGCTTTCTTT
CDR3: CASSLGKSVNTEAFF

D: .
J: TRBJ2-7
V: TRBV5-1
size: .
DNA: TGCGCCAGCAGCTTGGGATCAGGGATCGACTCCTACGAGCAGTACTTC
CDR3: CASSLGSGIDSYEQYF

D: TRBD1
J: TRBJ2-2
V: TRBV27
size: .
DNA: TGTGCCAGCAGGAAGAGACAGGGGACGACCGGGGAGCTGTTTTTT
CDR3: CASRKRQGTTGELFF

D: TRBD2
J: TRBJ2-1
V: TRBV7-3
size: .
DNA: TGTGCCAGCAGCTTATGGCTAGCGGGAGGGAATGAGCAGTTCTTC
CDR3: CASSLWLAGGNEQFF

D: TRBD1
J: TRBJ1-6
V: TRBV9
size: .
DNA: TGTGCCAGCAGCGTAGGTCCGGGACAGGATAATTCACCCCTCCACTTT
CDR3: CASSVGPGQDNSPLHF

D: .
J: TRBJ1-2
V: TRBV5-4
size: .
DNA: TGTGCCAGCAGCTTGGAAGGGAGGAGCTATGGCTACACCTTC
CDR3: CASSLEGRSYGYTF

D: .
J: TRBJ1-3
V: TRBV28
size: once
DNA: TGTGCCAGCAGTTTTGGTACAGGGATAACTGGAAACACCATATATTTT
CDR3: CASSFGTGITGNTIYF

D: TRBD1
J: TRBJ2-4
V: TRBV3-1/TRBV3-2
size: .
DNA: TGTGCCAGCAGCCAATTTCCGGACAGGATGGATGGCATAGCCAAAAACATTCAGTACTTC
CDR3: CASSQFPDRMDGIAKNIQYF

D: .
J: TRBJ2-7
V: TRBV5-6
size: .
DNA: TGTGCCAGCAGCTTGTCAGGGGGGTACTACGAGCAGTACTTC
CDR3: CASSLSGGYYEQYF

D: TRBD2
J: TRBJ2-6
V: TRBV10-3
size: .
DNA: TGTGCCATCAGTGCGCGGATAGCGGGAGGCTCTGGGGCCAACGTCCTGACTTTC
CDR3: CAISARIAGGSGANVLTF

D: TRBD1
J: TRBJ2-2
V: TRBV7-3
size: once
DNA: TGTGCCAGCAGCTTAAGGCGGACAGGGAACACCGGGGAGCTGTTTTTT
CDR3: CASSLRRTGNTGELFF

D: .
J: TRBJ2-7
V: TRBV5-6
size: .
DNA: TGTGCCAGCAGATCCGGGATTGGAAAATCCTACGAGCAGTACTTC
CDR3: CASRSGIGKSYEQYF

D: TRBD1
J: TRBJ1-2
V: TRBV6-1
size: .
DNA: TGTGCCAGCAGTGAAGCAGGGGGCGGCTATGGCTACACCTTC
CDR3: CASSEAGGGYGYTF

D: .
J: TRBJ1-1
V: TRBV18
size: .
DNA: TGTGCCAGCTCACCGGGGGAGGGATATGAAGCTTTCTTT
CDR3: CASSPGEGYEAFF

D: .
J: TRBJ2-7
V: TRBV6-5
size: .
DNA: TGTGCCAGCAGGACAGACAGGGAGGTCACCTACGAGCAGTACTTC
CDR3: CASRTDREVTYEQYF

D: TRBD1
J: TRBJ2-4
V: TRBV27
size: .
DNA: TGTGCCAGCCCCGGACAGGGGATAGCCAAAAACATTCAGTACTTC
CDR3: CASPGQGIAKNIQYF

D: .
J: TRBJ2-2
V: TRBV13
size: .
DNA: TGTGCCACCAGAGACAGCGGGGAGCTGTTTTTT
CDR3: CATRDSGELFF